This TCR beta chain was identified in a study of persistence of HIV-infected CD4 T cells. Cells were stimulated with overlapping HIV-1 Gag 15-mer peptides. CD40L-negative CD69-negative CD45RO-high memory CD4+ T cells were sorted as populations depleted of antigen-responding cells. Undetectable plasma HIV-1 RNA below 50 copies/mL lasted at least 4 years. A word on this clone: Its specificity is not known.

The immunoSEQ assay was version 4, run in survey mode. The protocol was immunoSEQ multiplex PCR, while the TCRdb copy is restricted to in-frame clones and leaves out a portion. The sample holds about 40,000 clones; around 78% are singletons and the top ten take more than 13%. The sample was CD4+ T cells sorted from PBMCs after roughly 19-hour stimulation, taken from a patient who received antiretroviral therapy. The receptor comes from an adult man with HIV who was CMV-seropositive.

The DNA for the CDR3 is TGTGCCATCACCAATTCGGGGGGGCTTGGAGATACGCAGTATTTT. Its translation: CAITNSGGLGDTQYF. V usage is TRBV10-3 and J usage is TRBJ2-3, with 8 nucleotides matching TRBD2. The CDR3 totals 15 residues. CDR1 is ENHRY and CDR2 is SYGVKD in the germline V gene. Trimming removed 7 bases from V and 5 bases from J; junction bases left unmatched: 11.